Each of the 32 T cell receptor beta chains below was sequenced from the same sample in a study of blood T cell repertoires in COVID-19. The method was immunoSEQ multiplex PCR; TCRdb's version includes in-frame clones alone and lacks a portion of them. The sample carries over 350,000 clones, about 89% recorded once. Material for sequencing was peripheral blood. The receptors here all came from a woman in her twenties or thirties with acute or convalescent COVID-19.

The chain employs TRBV6-1 and TRBJ2-5, with a tentative D call TRBD1 (6 bases). The V end was cut by 3 bases, the J end by 5 bases, with 19 bases between. The CDR3 runs 16 residues. Germline-derived CDR1 and CDR2 are MNHNS and SASEGT. In DNA, the CDR3 is TGTGCCAGCAGTGATCTCGGACAGATAACCGCGGAGACCCAGTACTTC. It encodes CASSDLGQITAETQYF.

The J gene is TRBJ1-3, the V gene TRBV2; a weak D match, TRBD1 (5 bases). The V end was cut by 1 base, the J end by 3 bases, with 13 bases between. Per the germline V gene, CDR1 is SNHLY and CDR2 is FYNNEI. There are 16 residues in the CDR3. This CDR3 is CASSEGGPGYGNTIYF. The CDR3 DNA sequence: TGTGCCAGCAGTGAAGGAGGTCCAGGGTATGGAAACACCATATATTTT.

This clone has only a few counts. V gene TRBV12-3 or TRBV12-4 combines with J gene TRBJ1-5, with unresolved D. CDR3 size: 13 residues. V was trimmed by 4 bases and J by 6 bases, leaving 10 bases between them. CDR3 protein: CASSSDIGQPQHF. The CDR3 bases are TGTGCCAGCAGTTCAGACATCGGTCAGCCCCAGCATTTT.

This chain uses TRBV7-3 with TRBJ1-1, with 8 bases fitting TRBD1. Germline V gene sequence: CDR1 SGHTA, CDR2 FQGTGA. The V and J ends lost 6 bases and 0 bases, in that order; junction bases with no gene match: 12. This CDR3 spans 17 amino acids. CDR3 region: CASSQSPGQALNTEAFF. CDR3 bases: TGTGCCAGCAGTCAATCTCCGGGACAGGCGTTGAACACTGAAGCTTTCTTT.

The gene calls are TRBV7-3 and TRBJ2-3, with TRBD2 identical over 8 bases. Germline CDR1 SGHTA, CDR2 FQGTGA. Trimming removed 5 bases from V and 0 bases from J; junction bases left unmatched: 13. The CDR3 contains 18 residues. The DNA of the CDR3 is TGTGCCAGCAGCAACCTCCCCGGGGCGGGGGGAAGCACAGATACGCAGTATTTT. As protein: CASSNLPGAGGSTDTQYF.

This clone has more than one count but fewer than ten. This chain uses TRBV2 with TRBJ2-1; 10 bases fit TRBD1. The CDR3 is made up of 15 amino acids. V shed 2 bases and J 3 bases; nucleotides not matched to a gene: 1. The V gene's germline CDR1 is SNHLY and CDR2 FYNNEI. The DNA for the CDR3 is TGTGCCAGCAGTGAACGGACAGGGGGCTACAATGAGCAGTTCTTC. This gives the protein CASSERTGGYNEQFF.

V usage is TRBV9 and J usage is TRBJ2-5; the match to TRBD2 covers 11 bases. Germline CDR1 is SGDLS and CDR2 is YYNGEE. Trimming removed 3 bases from V and 1 base from J; junction bases left unmatched: 8. The CDR3 is made up of 17 amino acids. In DNA form, the CDR3 reads TGTGCCAGCAGCGAAGCCCCTAGCGGGGGGACCCAAGAGACCCAGTACTTC. Translating gives CASSEAPSGGTQETQYF.

V gene TRBV7-2 combines with J gene TRBJ2-3; 7 bases align to TRBD2. The V segment lost 5 bases and the J segment 2 bases; nucleotides outside the gene matches: 10. The CDR3 loop spans 16 amino acids. The germline V gene encodes CDR1 SGHTA and CDR2 FQGNSA. The CDR3 reads CASSPRARGDTDTQYF. The CDR3 DNA follows: TGTGCCAGCAGCCCAAGGGCCCGGGGGGACACAGATACGCAGTATTTT.

The chain combines TRBV18 with TRBJ2-5; tentative D call: TRBD1 (5 bases). Germline-derived CDR1 and CDR2 are KGHSH and LQKENI. The CDR3 extends over 13 amino acids. V gave up 2 bases and J gave up 5 bases, with 9 bases separating them. The CDR3 DNA reads as TGTGCCAGCTCACCAACAGGCAGGGAGACCCAGTACTTC. Amino acids: CASSPTGRETQYF.

J is TRBJ1-2 and V is TRBV5-1; TRBD1 matches at 10 bases. Germline V CDR1 and CDR2: SGHRS, YFSETQ. The CDR3 consists of 15 residues. V dropped 0 bases and J dropped 2; count of bases not matched to a gene: 1. CDR3 in amino acids: CASSLGQGANYGYTF. CDR3 DNA sequence: TGCGCCAGCAGCTTGGGACAGGGGGCAAACTATGGCTACACCTTC.

The chain has TRBV19 and TRBJ1-5; the D is unclear. Germline values: CDR1 LNHDA, CDR2 SQIVND (reference sequence). The V and J ends lost 4 bases and 6 bases respectively, with 16 bases between them. This CDR3 has 15 amino acids. As DNA, the CDR3 is TGTGCCAGTAGTAATCCGAGGGTCCCTCCTCAGCCCCAGCATTTT. The encoded protein is CASSNPRVPPQPQHF.

The chain uses TRBV7-3 and TRBJ2-2; D is ambiguous. With 3 bases removed from V and 6 bases from J, the gap between germline ends came to 5 bases. Looked up from germline, CDR1 is SGHTA and CDR2 is FQGTGA. The CDR3 extends over 12 amino acids. CDR3 DNA: TGTGCCAGCAGCTTGGGCGCCGGGGAGCTGTTTTTT. Protein sequence: CASSLGAGELFF.

The chain links TRBV11-2 to TRBJ2-2; D gene ambiguous. The CDR3 has 13 amino acids. The germline gives CDR1 SGHAT, CDR2 FQNNGV. V was shortened by 1 base and J by 7 bases, with 7 bases between the two germline ends. CDR3 in DNA: TGTGCCAGCAGCTTAGTCAACGGCGGGGAGCTGTTTTTT. This encodes CASSLVNGGELFF.

The V gene is TRBV19, the J gene TRBJ2-4, with a possible D match to TRBD2 (5 bases). CDR3 length: 13 residues. Trimming removed 7 bases at V and 3 bases at J, with 10 bases between. CDR1 and CDR2 (germline): LNHDA, SQIVND (reference sequence). The DNA for the CDR3 is TGTGCCAGTATGGACCGGGACAAAAACATTCAGTACTTC. This sequence encodes CASMDRDKNIQYF. Looking up the rest from reference TRBV19 and TRBJ2-4 gives the full variable domain: DGGITQSPKYLFRKEGQNVTLSCEQNLNHDAMYWYRQDPGQGLRLIYYSQIVNDFQKGDIAEGYSVSREKKESFPLTVTSAQKNPTAFYLCASMDRDKNIQYFGAGTRLSVL.

This chain joins TRBV27 and TRBJ2-1; 8 bases are shared with TRBD2. Germline CDR1 reads MNHEY; CDR2 reads SMNVEV (reference sequence). V lost 5 bases to trimming and J lost 9 bases; unmatched junction nucleotides: 12. This CDR3 comprises 15 residues. DNA of the CDR3: TGTGCCAGCAGTCCATCTCACGGGGGGGCCGCTGAGCAGTTCTTC. Protein product: CASSPSHGGAAEQFF.

J is TRBJ2-3 and V is TRBV5-1, with 7 bases fitting TRBD2. The CDR3 is made up of 15 amino acids. Unmatched junction bases numbered 11, after V lost 6 bases and J lost 4 bases. From germline, CDR1 is SGHRS and CDR2 YFSETQ. CDR3 protein: CASNLMTSFPDTQYF. The CDR3 region has the DNA TGCGCCAGCAACCTGATGACTAGCTTCCCAGATACGCAGTATTTT.

The chain combines TRBV28 with TRBJ1-5; 7 nucleotides align to TRBD1. V was pared by 5 bases and J by 0 bases, with 10 bases of the junction left unmatched. The CDR3 spans 17 residues. In germline, CDR1 is MDHEN, CDR2 SYDVKM. CDR3 protein: CASSLGTVVYSNQPQHF. DNA of the CDR3: TGTGCCAGCAGTCTCGGGACAGTCGTGTATAGCAATCAGCCCCAGCATTTT.

The V call is TRBV30, the J call TRBJ1-5, with D maybe TRBD1 (5 bases). The CDR3 covers 17 residues. V shed 0 bases and J shed 0 bases, with 15 bases lying between them. CDR1 and CDR2 from the germline V gene are GTSNPN and SVGIG (reference sequence). The CDR3 is CAWSVGLTTDSNQPQHF. CDR3 DNA: TGTGCCTGGAGTGTGGGACTGACGACTGATAGCAATCAGCCCCAGCATTTT. The full variable domain, with the rest looked up from reference TRBV30 and TRBJ1-5, is SQTIHQWPATLVQPVGSPLSLECTVEGTSNPNLYWYRQAAGRGLQLLFYSVGIGQISSEVPQNLSASRPQDRQFILSSKKLLLSDSGFYLCAWSVGLTTDSNQPQHFGDGTRLSIL.

The chain is built from TRBV19 and TRBJ1-1, with a weak D call TRBD1 (5 bases). V was pared by 1 base and J by 0 bases, with 9 bases between. There are 15 residues in the CDR3. Looked up from germline, CDR1 is LNHDA and CDR2 is SQIVND (reference sequence). CDR3 sequence reads: CASSIAGVMNTEAFF. The DNA of the CDR3 is TGTGCCAGTAGTATAGCGGGGGTAATGAACACTGAAGCTTTCTTT.

The rearrangement uses TRBV11-2 and TRBJ1-3; D is ambiguous. The CDR3 has 15 amino acids. The germline V and J ends were trimmed by 0 bases and 0 bases, with 6 bases remaining between them. Germline assignment: CDR1 SGHAT and CDR2 FQNNGV. This CDR3 is CASSLEASSGNTIYF. The DNA of the CDR3 is TGTGCCAGCAGCTTAGAGGCAAGCTCTGGAAACACCATATATTTT.

The chain couples TRBV29-1 to TRBJ1-4, with TRBD1 as a possible D gene (5 bases). CDR1 SQVTM and CDR2 ANQGSEA come from the germline V gene. The CDR3 totals 17 residues. V was pared by 4 bases and J by 7 bases, with 25 bases between. The CDR3 region has the DNA TGCAGCGTTGTGTTGGATACCCTAACAGGTCAAACTGAAAAACTGTTTTTT. Its protein product is CSVVLDTLTGQTEKLFF.

CDR3 in amino acids: CASSYPPKGLDLGARGCNQPQHF. CDR3 DNA sequence: TGTGCCAGCAGTTACCCCCCAAAGGGATTGGATTTAGGGGCGCGTGGATGCAATCAGCCCCAGCATTTT. The chain carries TRBV6-8 and TRBJ1-5, with D perhaps matching TRBD1 (5 bases). V lost 2 bases, J lost 2 bases, and 34 bases lay in between. CDR3 length: 23 residues. The V gene's germline CDR1 is MNHGY and CDR2 SAAAGT.

The V gene is TRBV9, the J gene TRBJ1-6; a possible D gene is TRBD1 (6 bases). The CDR3 contains 15 residues. Per germline, CDR1 SGDLS and CDR2 YYNGEE. Trimming left V 3 bases short and J 7 bases short, with 14 bases between. For the CDR3, the DNA is TGTGCCAGCAGCGGACAGGCCGAAGTAAATTCACCCCTCCACTTT. Translation gives CASSGQAEVNSPLHF.

This rearrangement joins TRBV2 to TRBJ2-3; 10 bases map to TRBD2. Germline V lookup: CDR1 SNHLY, CDR2 FYNNEI. The CDR3 runs to 15 residues. The J segment lost 0 bases and the V segment lost 5 bases, leaving 2 bases of the junction unmatched. Here the CDR3 reads CASSTSGASTDTQYF. CDR3 DNA sequence: TGTGCCAGCAGTACTAGCGGGGCGAGCACAGATACGCAGTATTTT.

CDR3 DNA sequence: TGCGCCAGCAGCTCAGACAGGGCCTACAATGAGCAGTTCTTC. This sequence encodes CASSSDRAYNEQFF. This chain joins TRBV5-1 and TRBJ2-1; TRBD1 matches 7 bases. J lost 2 bases, V lost 3 bases, and 2 bases had no gene match. CDR1 is SGHRS, CDR2 YFSETQ, per germline. This CDR3 has 14 residues.

This chain links TRBV18 with TRBJ2-3; a possible D gene is TRBD2 (5 bases). Germline V gene lookup returns CDR1 KGHSH and CDR2 LQKENI. There are 15 residues in the CDR3. Trimming stripped 5 bases from V and 4 bases from J, with 16 bases between. The CDR3 sequence is CASSSSGIGADTQYF. In DNA, the CDR3 is TGTGCCAGCTCATCCTCCGGAATCGGGGCAGATACGCAGTATTTT.

J is TRBJ2-7 and V is TRBV19, with D possibly matching TRBD1 (6 bases). CDR3 length: 15 amino acids. Germline CDR1 LNHDA, CDR2 SQIVND (reference sequence). The V gene lost 5 bases and the J gene lost 4 bases, with 18 bases spanning the gap. The CDR3 is CASSGPGAAIYEQYF. In DNA, the CDR3 is TGTGCCAGTAGTGGCCCAGGGGCCGCCATATACGAGCAGTACTTC.

This chain links TRBV19 with TRBJ2-3; D possibly corresponds to TRBD1 (6 bases). Trimming cost V 0 bases and J 3 bases, with 37 bases left between them. This CDR3 spans 24 amino acids. Germline loops: CDR1 LNHDA, CDR2 SQIVND (reference sequence). The DNA of the CDR3 is TGTGCCAGTAGTATAGATCTCCGCGGTTATAACTACGGGACAAGCAAAAGGAGAACAGATACGCAGTATTTT. It codes for CASSIDLRGYNYGTSKRRTDTQYF.

This sequence joins TRBV15 and TRBJ2-5; D possibly corresponds to TRBD2 (5 bases). Germline CDR1 is LNHNV and CDR2 is YYDKDF (reference sequence). V dropped 5 bases and J dropped 4 bases, with 17 bases sitting between them. This CDR3 is built from 15 residues. CDR3 DNA sequence: TGTGCCACCAGCGCCCAGGACGGACTGTTAGAGACCCAGTACTTC. Amino acids: CATSAQDGLLETQYF. Drawing the rest from reference TRBV15 and TRBJ2-5, the complete variable domain is DAMVIQNPRYQVTQFGKPVTLSCSQTLNHNVMYWYQQKSSQAPKLLFHYYDKDFNNEADTPDNFQSRRPNTSFCFLDIRSPGLGDTAMYLCATSAQDGLLETQYFGPGTRLLVL.

The V and J genes are TRBV11-2 and TRBJ1-6, with D possibly matching TRBD1 (6 bases). This CDR3 is built from 15 residues. The V gene's germline CDR1 is SGHAT and CDR2 FQNNGV. The V end lost 5 bases, the J end lost 7 bases, and 15 bases lay between the germline ends. CDR3 sequence (DNA): TGTGCCAGCAGCCACAATAGGGGGAAGAATTCACCCCTCCACTTT. Amino acids: CASSHNRGKNSPLHF. Drawing the rest from reference TRBV11-2 and TRBJ1-6, the complete variable domain is EAGVAQSPRYKIIEKRQSVAFWCNPISGHATLYWYQQILGQGPKLLIQFQNNGVVDDSQLPKDRFSAERLKGVDSTLKIQPAKLEDSAVYLCASSHNRGKNSPLHFGNGTRLTVT.

This clone was observed once. This sequence joins TRBV19 and TRBJ2-2; 9 positions match TRBD1. The V segment lost 4 bases and the J segment 3 bases; nucleotides outside the gene matches: 3. Germline CDR1 is LNHDA and CDR2 is SQIVND (reference sequence). The CDR3 covers 15 residues. CDR3 sequence (DNA): TGTGCCAGTAGTACCGGGACAGGGTACACCGGGGAGCTGTTTTTT. Its translation is CASSTGTGYTGELFF.

The chain combines TRBV5-8 with TRBJ1-1; tentative D call: TRBD1 (5 bases). CDR1 SGHTS and CDR2 YDEGEE come from the germline V gene. CDR3 length equals 15 residues. Trimming took 3 bases from V and 5 from J, leaving 17 bases between them. Written as DNA, the CDR3 is TGTGCCAGCAGCTGGGGAGGGGACCGGAGGACTGAAGCTTTCTTT. Amino acids: CASSWGGDRRTEAFF.